The sequence of this T cell receptor (beta chain) was determined in a study of blood T cell repertoires in COVID-19. Libraries were prepared by immunoSEQ multiplex PCR; TCRdb keeps only in-frame clonotypes and omits some of them. The sample includes about 70,000 clones, roughly 88% of them seen just once. Germline V CDR1 and CDR2: SGHRS, YFSETQ. Trimming removed 3 bases from V and 3 bases from J; junction bases left unmatched: 7. The CDR3 sequence is 16 residues long. The sequence was obtained from a human donor in a cohort sampled during active COVID-19. The chain carries TRBV5-1 and TRBJ2-1, with TRBD1 matching over 9 bases. Sample: peripheral blood. CDR3 in amino acids: CASSSGWDRVYNEQFF. The CDR3 DNA follows: TGCGCCAGCAGCTCGGGCTGGGACAGGGTCTACAATGAGCAGTTCTTC.